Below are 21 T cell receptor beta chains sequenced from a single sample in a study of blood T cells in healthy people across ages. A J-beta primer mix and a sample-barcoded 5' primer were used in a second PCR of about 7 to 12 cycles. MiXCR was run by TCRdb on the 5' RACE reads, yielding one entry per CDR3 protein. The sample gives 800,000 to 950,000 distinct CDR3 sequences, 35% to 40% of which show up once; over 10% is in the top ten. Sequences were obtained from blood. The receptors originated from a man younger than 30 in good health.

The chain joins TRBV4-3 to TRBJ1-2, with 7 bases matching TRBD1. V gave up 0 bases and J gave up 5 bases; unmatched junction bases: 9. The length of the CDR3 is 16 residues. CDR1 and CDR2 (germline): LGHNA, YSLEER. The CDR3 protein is CASSQDSGQSLYGYTF. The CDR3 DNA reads TGCGCCAGCAGCCAAGATTCGGGACAGAGCCTATATGGCTACACCTTC.

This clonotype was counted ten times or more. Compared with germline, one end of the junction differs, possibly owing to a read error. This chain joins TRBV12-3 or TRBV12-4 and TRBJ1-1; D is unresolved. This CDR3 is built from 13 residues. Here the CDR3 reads CASSLAENTEAFF. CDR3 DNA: TGTGCCAGCAGTCTAGCCGAGAACACTGAAGCTTTCTTT.

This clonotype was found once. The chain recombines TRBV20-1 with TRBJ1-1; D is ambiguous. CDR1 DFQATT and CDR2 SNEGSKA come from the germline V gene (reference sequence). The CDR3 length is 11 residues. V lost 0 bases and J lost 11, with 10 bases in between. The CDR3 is CSARDLSGAFF. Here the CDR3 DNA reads TGCAGTGCTAGAGATCTTTCGGGGGCTTTCTTT.

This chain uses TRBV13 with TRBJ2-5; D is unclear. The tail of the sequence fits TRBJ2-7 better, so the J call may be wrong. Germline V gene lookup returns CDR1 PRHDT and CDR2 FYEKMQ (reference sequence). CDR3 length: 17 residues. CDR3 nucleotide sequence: TGTGCCAGCAGCTTAGGACTTATTACGGGCCTGATTGGCGAGCAGTACTTC. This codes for CASSLGLITGLIGEQYF.

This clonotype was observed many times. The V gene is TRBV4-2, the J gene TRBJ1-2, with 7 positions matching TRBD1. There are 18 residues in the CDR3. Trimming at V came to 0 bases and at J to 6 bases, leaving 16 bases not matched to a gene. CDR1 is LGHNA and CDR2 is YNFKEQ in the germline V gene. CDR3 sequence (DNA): TGTGCCAGCAGCCAAGATCACTTCGCCGAGACAGGGTCCGATGGCTACACCTTC. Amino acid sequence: CASSQDHFAETGSDGYTF.

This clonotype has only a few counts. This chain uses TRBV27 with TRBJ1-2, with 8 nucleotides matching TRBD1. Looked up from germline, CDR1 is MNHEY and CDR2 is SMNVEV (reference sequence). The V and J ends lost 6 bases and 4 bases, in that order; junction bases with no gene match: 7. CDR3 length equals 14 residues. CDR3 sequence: CASSAGTGIYGYTF. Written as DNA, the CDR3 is TGTGCCAGCAGCGCGGGGACAGGTATCTATGGCTACACCTTC.

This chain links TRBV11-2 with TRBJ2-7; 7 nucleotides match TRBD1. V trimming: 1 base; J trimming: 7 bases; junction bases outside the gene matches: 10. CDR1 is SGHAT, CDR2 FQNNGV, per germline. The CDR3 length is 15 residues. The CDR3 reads CASSLVQGPPDEQYF. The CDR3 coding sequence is TGTGCCAGCAGCTTAGTACAGGGGCCCCCCGATGAGCAGTACTTC.

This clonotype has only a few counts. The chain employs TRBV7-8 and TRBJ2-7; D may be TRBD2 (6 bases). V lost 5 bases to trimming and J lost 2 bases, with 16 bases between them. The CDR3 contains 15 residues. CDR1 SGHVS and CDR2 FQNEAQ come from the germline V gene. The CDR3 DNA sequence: TGTGCCAGCAGCCCCTTTGGAGGGACGACCTACGAGCAGTACTTC. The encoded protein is CASSPFGGTTYEQYF. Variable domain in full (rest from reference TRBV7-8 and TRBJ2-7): GAGVSQSPRYKVAKRGQDVALRCDPISGHVSLFWYQQALGQGPEFLTYFQNEAQLDKSGLPSDRFFAERPEGSVSTLKIQRTQQEDSAVYLCASSPFGGTTYEQYFGPGTRLTVT.

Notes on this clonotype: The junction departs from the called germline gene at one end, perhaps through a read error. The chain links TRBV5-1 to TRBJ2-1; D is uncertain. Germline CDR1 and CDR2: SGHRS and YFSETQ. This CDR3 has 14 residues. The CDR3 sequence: CASSLDSSYNKQFF. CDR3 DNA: TGCGCCAGCAGCTTGGACAGTTCCTACAATAAGCAGTTCTTC. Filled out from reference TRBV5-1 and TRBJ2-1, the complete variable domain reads KAGVTQTPRYLIKTRGQQVTLSCSPISGHRSVSWYQQTPGQGLQFLFEYFSETQRNKGNFPGRFSGRQFSNSRSEMNVSTLELGDSALYLCASSLDSSYNKQFFGPGTRLTVL.

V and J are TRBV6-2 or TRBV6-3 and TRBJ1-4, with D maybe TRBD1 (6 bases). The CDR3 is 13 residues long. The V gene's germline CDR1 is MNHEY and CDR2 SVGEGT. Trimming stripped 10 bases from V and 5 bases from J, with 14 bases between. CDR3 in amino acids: CATADRRNEKLFF. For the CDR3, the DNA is TGTGCCACGGCCGACAGGAGGAATGAAAAACTGTTTTTT.

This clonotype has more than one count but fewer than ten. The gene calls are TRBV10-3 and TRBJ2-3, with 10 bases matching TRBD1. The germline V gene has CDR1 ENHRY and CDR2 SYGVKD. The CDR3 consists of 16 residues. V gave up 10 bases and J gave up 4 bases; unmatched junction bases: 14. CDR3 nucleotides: TGTGCCACGACGCGGCAAGGGACAGGGGAGGCAGATACGCAGTATTTT. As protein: CATTRQGTGEADTQYF.

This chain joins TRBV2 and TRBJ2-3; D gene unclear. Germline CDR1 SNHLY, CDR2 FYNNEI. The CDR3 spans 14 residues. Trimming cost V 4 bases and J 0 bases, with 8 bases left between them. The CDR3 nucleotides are TGTGCCAGCAGTGCTCTTAGGAGCACAGATACGCAGTATTTT. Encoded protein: CASSALRSTDTQYF.

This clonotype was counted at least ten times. In nucleotides, the CDR3 is TGTGCCAGCAGTGAAACCGGGACATCTCAAGGCTACACCTTC. It encodes CASSETGTSQGYTF. The chain uses TRBV27 and TRBJ1-2; D is perhaps TRBD1 (6 bases). With 5 bases removed from V and 8 bases from J, the gap between germline ends came to 18 bases. This CDR3 region has 14 residues. Per the germline V gene, CDR1 is MNHEY and CDR2 is SMNVEV (reference sequence).

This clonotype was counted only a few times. The chain's CDR3 is CASSLVEGTQYF. Written as DNA, the CDR3 is TGTGCCAGCAGCTTGGTGGAGGGGACCCAGTACTTC. J is TRBJ2-5 and V is TRBV5-5; maybe TRBD2 (6 bases). CDR3 length equals 12 residues. Deletions cut 0 bases from V and 7 bases from J, with 7 bases between. Germline V CDR1 and CDR2: SGHKS, YYEKEE (reference sequence).

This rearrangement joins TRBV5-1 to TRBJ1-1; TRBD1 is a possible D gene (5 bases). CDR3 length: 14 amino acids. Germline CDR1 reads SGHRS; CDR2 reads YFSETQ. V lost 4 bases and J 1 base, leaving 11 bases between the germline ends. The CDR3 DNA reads TGCGCCAGCAGCATCCGGGGCTGGAACACTGAAGCTTTCTTT. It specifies CASSIRGWNTEAFF. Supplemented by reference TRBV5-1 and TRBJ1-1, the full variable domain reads KAGVTQTPRYLIKTRGQQVTLSCSPISGHRSVSWYQQTPGQGLQFLFEYFSETQRNKGNFPGRFSGRQFSNSRSEMNVSTLELGDSALYLCASSIRGWNTEAFFGQGTRLTVV.

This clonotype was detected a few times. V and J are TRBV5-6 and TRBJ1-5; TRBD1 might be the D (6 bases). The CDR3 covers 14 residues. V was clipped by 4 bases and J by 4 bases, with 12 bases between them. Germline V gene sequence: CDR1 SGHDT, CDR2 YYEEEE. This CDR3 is CASSEGVGNQPQHF. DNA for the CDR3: TGTGCCAGCAGCGAGGGGGTTGGGAATCAGCCCCAGCATTTT.

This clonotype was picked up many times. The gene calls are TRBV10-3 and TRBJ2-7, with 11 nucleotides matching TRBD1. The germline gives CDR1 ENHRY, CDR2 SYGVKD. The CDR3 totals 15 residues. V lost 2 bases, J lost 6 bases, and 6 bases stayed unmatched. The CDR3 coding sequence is TGTGCCATCAGTGAGCAAGGACAGGGGGCGAGCGAGCAGTACTTC. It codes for CAISEQGQGASEQYF.

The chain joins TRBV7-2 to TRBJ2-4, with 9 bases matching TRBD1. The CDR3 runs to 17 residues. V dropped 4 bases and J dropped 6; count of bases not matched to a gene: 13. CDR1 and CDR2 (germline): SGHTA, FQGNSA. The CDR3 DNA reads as TGTGCCAGCAGCTACCCGGGACAGGGAGGACTGGGAAACATTCAGTACTTC. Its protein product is CASSYPGQGGLGNIQYF.

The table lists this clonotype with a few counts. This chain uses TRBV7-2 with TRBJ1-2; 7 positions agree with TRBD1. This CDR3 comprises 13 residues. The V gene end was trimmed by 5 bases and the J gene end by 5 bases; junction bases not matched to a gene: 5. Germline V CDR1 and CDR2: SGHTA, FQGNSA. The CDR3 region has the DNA TGTGCCAGCAGCCCACAGGGGAAATATGGCTACACCTTC. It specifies CASSPQGKYGYTF. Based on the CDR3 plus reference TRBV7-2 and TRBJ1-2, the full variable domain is GAGVSQSPSNKVTEKGKDVELRCDPISGHTALYWYRQSLGQGLEFLIYFQGNSAPDKSGLPSDRFSAERTGGSVSTLTIQRTQQEDSAVYLCASSPQGKYGYTFGSGTRLTVV.

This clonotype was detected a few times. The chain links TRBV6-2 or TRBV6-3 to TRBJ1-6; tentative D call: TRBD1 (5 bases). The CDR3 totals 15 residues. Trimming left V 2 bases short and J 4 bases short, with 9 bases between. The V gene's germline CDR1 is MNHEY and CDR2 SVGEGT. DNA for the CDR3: TGTGCCAGCAGTTACCCGGGACGGTATAATTCACCCCTCCACTTT. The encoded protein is CASSYPGRYNSPLHF.

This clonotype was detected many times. This CDR3 is CASSPQRGAYNEQFF. For the CDR3, the DNA is TGTGCCAGCAGTCCTCAGCGGGGGGCCTACAATGAGCAGTTCTTC. The rearrangement joins TRBV27 to TRBJ2-1; TRBD2 aligns across 9 bases. Trimming at V came to 5 bases and at J to 2 bases, leaving 4 bases not matched to a gene. Germline V CDR1 and CDR2: MNHEY, SMNVEV (reference sequence). The CDR3 is made up of 15 amino acids.